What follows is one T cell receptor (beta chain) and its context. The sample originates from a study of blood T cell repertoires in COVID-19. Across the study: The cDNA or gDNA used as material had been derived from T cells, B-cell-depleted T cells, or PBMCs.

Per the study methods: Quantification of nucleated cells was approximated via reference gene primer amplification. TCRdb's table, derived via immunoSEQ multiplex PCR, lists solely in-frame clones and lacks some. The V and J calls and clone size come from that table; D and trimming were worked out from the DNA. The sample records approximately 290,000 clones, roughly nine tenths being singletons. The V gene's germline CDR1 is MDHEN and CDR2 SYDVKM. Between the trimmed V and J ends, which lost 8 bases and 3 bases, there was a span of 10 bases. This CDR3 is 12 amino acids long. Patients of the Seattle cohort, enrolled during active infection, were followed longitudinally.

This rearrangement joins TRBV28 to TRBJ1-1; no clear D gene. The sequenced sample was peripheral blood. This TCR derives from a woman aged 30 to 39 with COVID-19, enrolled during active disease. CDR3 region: CASENRDTEAFF. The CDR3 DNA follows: TGTGCCAGCGAAAATAGAGACACTGAAGCTTTCTTT.